A selection of T cell receptor beta chains follows, all from one sample in a study of cytomegalovirus exposure and HLA in healthy donors. The assay was immunoSEQ multiplex PCR, and TCRdb's table has in-frame clones only and misses some. The data hold 60,000 to 95,000 clones, with 78% observed a single time. The source material was PBMCs. These receptors were obtained from a woman between 35 and 50 years old in good health and CMV-seropositive. CDR3s include the opening cysteine and the closing phenylalanine or tryptophan. The D gene is left open where the match is weak. Only part of the rows carry a size: once, few, many, or a class if the clone is expanded.

j_gene,abundance,d_gene,v_gene,CDR3nt,CDR3aa
TRBJ1-6,few,-,TRBV5-1,TGCGCCAGCAGCTCAACAGGGAGCGCCTATAATTCACCCCTCCACTTT,CASSSTGSAYNSPLHF
TRBJ2-5,-,TRBD2,TRBV5-1,TGCGCCAGCAGCTTGGTAGGCATATCGGGAGGAGAGACCCAGTACTTC,CASSLVGISGGETQYF
TRBJ2-2,-,-,TRBV4-1,TGCGCCAGCAGCCCTGCGAACACCGGGGAGCTGTTTTTT,CASSPANTGELFF
TRBJ2-7,-,TRBD1,TRBV7-8,TGTGCAACGCTAGTAGGACAGGGGACCTACGAGCAGTACTTC,CATLVGQGTYEQYF
TRBJ2-1,-,-,TRBV4-3,TGCGCCAGCAGCCAAGAAGGGGTGGGGGGACCCCTAAATGAGCAGTTCTTC,CASSQEGVGGPLNEQFF
TRBJ2-3,-,TRBD2,TRBV6-5,TGTGCCAGCAGCCACCGAAGCGGGGGATCAGATACGCAGTATTTT,CASSHRSGGSDTQYF
TRBJ1-4,few,-,TRBV28,TGTGCCAGCAGTCTCAGGGATGAAAAACTGTTTTTT,CASSLRDEKLFF
TRBJ1-6,-,TRBD1,TRBV19,TGTGCCAGTAGTCCCGGGACAGGGGGTAATTCACCCCTCCACTTT,CASSPGTGGNSPLHF
TRBJ1-2,-,-,TRBV11-1,TGTGCCGGCGGCCTCCAGGGGCCCTATGGCTACACCTTC,CAGGLQGPYGYTF
TRBJ2-3,-,-,TRBV5-5,TGTGCCAGCAGCTTAAGACAGGATAGCACAGATACGCAGTATTTT,CASSLRQDSTDTQYF
TRBJ2-3,once,TRBD2,TRBV7-2,TGTGCCAGCAGCTTTTTCGAGCGGGGGTTGCCCACAGATACGCAGTATTTT,CASSFFERGLPTDTQYF
TRBJ2-7,-,-,TRBV6-1,TGTGCCAGCAGTGATGGGCAGGGTGAAGAGCAGTACTTC,CASSDGQGEEQYF
TRBJ1-5,-,-,TRBV30,TGTGCCTGGAGTTTGTCGGGCAATCAGCCCCAGCATTTT,CAWSLSGNQPQHF
TRBJ1-5,once,TRBD1,TRBV6-5,TGTGCCAGCAGTTACGACAGGGATCAGCCCCAGCATTTT,CASSYDRDQPQHF
TRBJ2-4,-,TRBD1,TRBV27,TGTGCCGACCCCGGACAGGGGAAAAACATTCAGTACTTC,CADPGQGKNIQYF
TRBJ2-5,-,-,TRBV7-9,TGTGCCAGCAGCCCAACGACAGGCTGGGAGACCCAGTACTTC,CASSPTTGWETQYF
TRBJ1-1,-,-,TRBV18,TGTGCCAGCTCACCACCGATGGGAGCTGAAGCTTTCTTT,CASSPPMGAEAFF
TRBJ2-3,-,-,TRBV9,TGTGCCAGCAGCGTAGGCGCAGATACGCAGTATTTT,CASSVGADTQYF
TRBJ1-1,-,-,TRBV19,TGTGCCAGTAGTATAGAGGGGAGCACTGAAGCTTTCTTT,CASSIEGSTEAFF
TRBJ2-3,-,-,TRBV12-5,TGTGCTAGTGGTTCCGAGGTGGGAGATACGCAGTATTTT,CASGSEVGDTQYF
TRBJ2-3,few,TRBD2,TRBV4-1,TGCGCCAGCAGCCAAGAATGGGGCGGGGGGGTAGATACGCAGTATTTT,CASSQEWGGGVDTQYF
TRBJ1-1,-,TRBD1,TRBV18,TGTGCCAGCTCATCTACAGGGGGAATGAACACTGAAGCTTTCTTT,CASSSTGGMNTEAFF
TRBJ1-4,once,-,TRBV5-1,TGCGCCAGCAGCCCTCATGGGGGAGGAGAAAAACTGTTTTTT,CASSPHGGGEKLFF
TRBJ2-6,-,-,TRBV19,TGTGCCAGTAGGGGAGGAGGGCTTGGGGCCAACGTCCTGACTTTC,CASRGGGLGANVLTF
TRBJ2-7,-,-,TRBV5-1,TGCGCCAGCAGAGCAGGGCCCTACGAGCAGTACTTC,CASRAGPYEQYF
TRBJ2-1,-,TRBD1,TRBV7-9,TGTGCCAGCAGCTTTATCACAGGGGGCGAGTTCTTC,CASSFITGGEFF
TRBJ1-1,-,-,TRBV19,TGTGCCAGTAGTTCGACGACAGGTTGGGGGAACACTGAAGCTTTCTTT,CASSSTTGWGNTEAFF
TRBJ2-3,-,TRBD2,TRBV7-6,TGTGCCAGCAGCTCGGGGACTAGCGGAGATACGCAGTATTTT,CASSSGTSGDTQYF
TRBJ1-5,-,TRBD1,TRBV6-1,TGTGCCAGCAGTTGGACAGGGCCCAATCAGCCCCAGCATTTT,CASSWTGPNQPQHF
TRBJ2-7,-,TRBD1,TRBV5-6,TGTGCCAGCAGCTTAGGACAGGGGCGCTACGAGCAGTACTTC,CASSLGQGRYEQYF
TRBJ2-3,-,TRBD2,TRBV6-4,TGTGCCAGCAGCCTCAATAGCGGGGGGGGCACAGATACGCAGTATTTT,CASSLNSGGGTDTQYF